A single sample is the source of the 2 T cell receptor beta chains below, sequenced in a study of blood T cell repertoires in COVID-19. Sequencing was performed with immunoSEQ multiplex PCR; in TCRdb, only in-frame clones are kept and a portion is missing. The table includes under 300,000 clones, roughly 80% detected once. The sequenced material came from PBMCs or T cells enriched from blood (not recorded which). The origin of the receptors is a man aged 45-65 years who had recovered from COVID-19.

This chain connects TRBV28 to TRBJ1-2; 9 nucleotides match TRBD1. The CDR3 is 13 amino acids. With V trimmed by 4 bases and J by 8 bases, 5 bases remained unmatched. Germline-derived CDR1 and CDR2 are MDHEN and SYDVKM. The CDR3 protein is CASSSRDRGGYTF. CDR3 bases: TGTGCCAGCAGTTCACGTGACAGGGGGGGCTACACCTTC.

This chain joins TRBV5-5 and TRBJ2-5; D may be TRBD1 (6 bases). CDR1 is SGHKS, CDR2 YYEKEE, per germline (reference sequence). Trimming took 4 bases from V and 1 from J, leaving 11 bases between them. This CDR3 contains 14 residues. CDR3 amino acids: CASSAGTIQETQYF. The CDR3 DNA sequence: TGTGCCAGCAGCGCTGGGACAATCCAAGAGACCCAGTACTTC.